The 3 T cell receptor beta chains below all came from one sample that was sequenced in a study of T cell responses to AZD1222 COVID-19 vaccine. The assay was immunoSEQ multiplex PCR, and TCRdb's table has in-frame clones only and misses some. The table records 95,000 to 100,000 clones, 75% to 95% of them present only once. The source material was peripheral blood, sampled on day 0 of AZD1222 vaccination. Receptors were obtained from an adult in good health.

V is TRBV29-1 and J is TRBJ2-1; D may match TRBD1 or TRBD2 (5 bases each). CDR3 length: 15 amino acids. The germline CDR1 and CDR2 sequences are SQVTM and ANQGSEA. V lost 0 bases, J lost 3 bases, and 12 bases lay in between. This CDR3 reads CSVEDPEGNYNEQFF. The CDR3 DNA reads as TGCAGCGTTGAAGATCCTGAGGGGAACTACAATGAGCAGTTCTTC.

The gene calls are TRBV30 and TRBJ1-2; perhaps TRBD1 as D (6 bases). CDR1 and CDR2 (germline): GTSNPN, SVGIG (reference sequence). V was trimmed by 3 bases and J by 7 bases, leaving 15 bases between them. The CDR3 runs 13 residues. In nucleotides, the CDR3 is TGTGCCTGGAGAGGGGGGGAGGTTGGTGGCTACACCTTC. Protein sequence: CAWRGGEVGGYTF.

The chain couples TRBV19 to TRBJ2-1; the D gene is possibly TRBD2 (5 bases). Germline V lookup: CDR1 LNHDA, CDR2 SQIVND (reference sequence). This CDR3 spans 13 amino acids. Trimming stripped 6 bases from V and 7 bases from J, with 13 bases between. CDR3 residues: CASRRNLANEQFF. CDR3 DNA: TGTGCCAGTAGGAGGAATCTAGCAAATGAGCAGTTCTTC. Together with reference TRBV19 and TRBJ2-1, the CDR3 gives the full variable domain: DGGITQSPKYLFRKEGQNVTLSCEQNLNHDAMYWYRQDPGQGLRLIYYSQIVNDFQKGDIAEGYSVSREKKESFPLTVTSAQKNPTAFYLCASRRNLANEQFFGPGTRLTVL.